This T cell receptor (beta chain) was recovered during a study of immune evolution from preneoplasia to lung adenocarcinoma. V was cut by 8 bases and J by 0 bases, with 5 bases left in between. The CDR3 length is 12 residues. Per the germline V gene, CDR1 is MDHEN and CDR2 is SYDVKM. Assay: immunoSEQ multiplex PCR; the TCRdb copy retains only in-frame clones and omits some. Here the sample spans some 15,000 clones, 65% to 85% being singletons. Sequencing used FFPE minimally invasive lung adenocarcinoma tissue. The V call is TRBV28, the J call TRBJ1-5; D gene uncertain. The source is a person aged 70 to 79 with lung adenocarcinoma. The CDR3 sequence: CASWDSNQPQHF. For the CDR3, the DNA is TGTGCCAGCTGGGATAGCAATCAGCCCCAGCATTTT.